This passage covers 5 T cell receptor beta chains from one sample sequenced in a study of blood T cell repertoires in COVID-19. Sequenced by immunoSEQ multiplex PCR; TCRdb stores in-frame clones only, minus some. The sample carries 150,000 to 200,000 clones, around nine tenths recorded once. The sequenced sample was peripheral blood. All receptors derive from a man between 65 and 80 years old with acute or convalescent COVID-19.

The chain links TRBV5-1 to TRBJ2-7; possible D gene TRBD1, 6 bases. CDR1 and CDR2 (germline): SGHRS, YFSETQ. The V gene lost 4 bases and the J gene lost 1 base, with 12 bases spanning the gap. CDR3 length: 14 amino acids. The CDR3 loop reads CASSPGQLSYEQYF. CDR3 DNA sequence: TGCGCCAGCAGCCCCGGACAGCTATCCTACGAGCAGTACTTC.

The chain couples TRBV27 to TRBJ1-1; D perhaps matches TRBD1 (6 bases). The germline V gene encodes CDR1 MNHEY and CDR2 SMNVEV (reference sequence). There are 16 residues in the CDR3. V dropped 5 bases and J dropped 0 bases, with 16 bases sitting between them. The CDR3 sequence is CASSTYNRDMNTEAFF. CDR3 in DNA: TGTGCCAGCAGTACCTATAACAGGGATATGAACACTGAAGCTTTCTTT.

The J gene is TRBJ2-1, the V gene TRBV5-1; 9 bases are shared with TRBD1. Per germline, CDR1 SGHRS and CDR2 YFSETQ. The CDR3 is 13 residues long. J gave up 4 bases and V 9 bases, and 5 bases lay outside the gene matches. The CDR3 DNA follows: TGCGCCACCTCGGGACAGGGATACAATGAGCAGTTCTTC. This sequence encodes CATSGQGYNEQFF.

The chain recombines TRBV18 with TRBJ1-2; TRBD1 matches at 8 bases. V was clipped by 1 base and J by 2 bases; unmatched bases: 6. CDR1 is KGHSH and CDR2 is LQKENI in the germline V gene. This CDR3 has 16 residues. CDR3 region: CASSPQAGGKNYGYTF. CDR3 DNA: TGTGCCAGCTCACCACAGGCAGGGGGCAAGAACTATGGCTACACCTTC.

This clone was counted a single time. The chain carries TRBV29-1 and TRBJ2-5, with a weak D call TRBD2 (6 bases). From germline, CDR1 is SQVTM and CDR2 ANQGSEA. The V end was cut by 6 bases, the J end by 13 bases, with 27 bases between. The CDR3 sequence is 14 residues long. The CDR3 protein is CSVRDFATTDSPYF. CDR3 bases: TGCAGCGTCCGGGACTTTGCAACGACCGATTCACCGTACTTC. Full variable domain (outside the CDR3, taken from reference TRBV29-1 and TRBJ2-5): SAVISQKPSRDICQRGTSLTIQCQVDSQVTMMFWYRQQPGQSLTLIATANQGSEATYESGFVIDKFPISRPNLTFSTLTVSNMSPEDSSIYLCSVRDFATTDSPYFGPGTRLLVL.